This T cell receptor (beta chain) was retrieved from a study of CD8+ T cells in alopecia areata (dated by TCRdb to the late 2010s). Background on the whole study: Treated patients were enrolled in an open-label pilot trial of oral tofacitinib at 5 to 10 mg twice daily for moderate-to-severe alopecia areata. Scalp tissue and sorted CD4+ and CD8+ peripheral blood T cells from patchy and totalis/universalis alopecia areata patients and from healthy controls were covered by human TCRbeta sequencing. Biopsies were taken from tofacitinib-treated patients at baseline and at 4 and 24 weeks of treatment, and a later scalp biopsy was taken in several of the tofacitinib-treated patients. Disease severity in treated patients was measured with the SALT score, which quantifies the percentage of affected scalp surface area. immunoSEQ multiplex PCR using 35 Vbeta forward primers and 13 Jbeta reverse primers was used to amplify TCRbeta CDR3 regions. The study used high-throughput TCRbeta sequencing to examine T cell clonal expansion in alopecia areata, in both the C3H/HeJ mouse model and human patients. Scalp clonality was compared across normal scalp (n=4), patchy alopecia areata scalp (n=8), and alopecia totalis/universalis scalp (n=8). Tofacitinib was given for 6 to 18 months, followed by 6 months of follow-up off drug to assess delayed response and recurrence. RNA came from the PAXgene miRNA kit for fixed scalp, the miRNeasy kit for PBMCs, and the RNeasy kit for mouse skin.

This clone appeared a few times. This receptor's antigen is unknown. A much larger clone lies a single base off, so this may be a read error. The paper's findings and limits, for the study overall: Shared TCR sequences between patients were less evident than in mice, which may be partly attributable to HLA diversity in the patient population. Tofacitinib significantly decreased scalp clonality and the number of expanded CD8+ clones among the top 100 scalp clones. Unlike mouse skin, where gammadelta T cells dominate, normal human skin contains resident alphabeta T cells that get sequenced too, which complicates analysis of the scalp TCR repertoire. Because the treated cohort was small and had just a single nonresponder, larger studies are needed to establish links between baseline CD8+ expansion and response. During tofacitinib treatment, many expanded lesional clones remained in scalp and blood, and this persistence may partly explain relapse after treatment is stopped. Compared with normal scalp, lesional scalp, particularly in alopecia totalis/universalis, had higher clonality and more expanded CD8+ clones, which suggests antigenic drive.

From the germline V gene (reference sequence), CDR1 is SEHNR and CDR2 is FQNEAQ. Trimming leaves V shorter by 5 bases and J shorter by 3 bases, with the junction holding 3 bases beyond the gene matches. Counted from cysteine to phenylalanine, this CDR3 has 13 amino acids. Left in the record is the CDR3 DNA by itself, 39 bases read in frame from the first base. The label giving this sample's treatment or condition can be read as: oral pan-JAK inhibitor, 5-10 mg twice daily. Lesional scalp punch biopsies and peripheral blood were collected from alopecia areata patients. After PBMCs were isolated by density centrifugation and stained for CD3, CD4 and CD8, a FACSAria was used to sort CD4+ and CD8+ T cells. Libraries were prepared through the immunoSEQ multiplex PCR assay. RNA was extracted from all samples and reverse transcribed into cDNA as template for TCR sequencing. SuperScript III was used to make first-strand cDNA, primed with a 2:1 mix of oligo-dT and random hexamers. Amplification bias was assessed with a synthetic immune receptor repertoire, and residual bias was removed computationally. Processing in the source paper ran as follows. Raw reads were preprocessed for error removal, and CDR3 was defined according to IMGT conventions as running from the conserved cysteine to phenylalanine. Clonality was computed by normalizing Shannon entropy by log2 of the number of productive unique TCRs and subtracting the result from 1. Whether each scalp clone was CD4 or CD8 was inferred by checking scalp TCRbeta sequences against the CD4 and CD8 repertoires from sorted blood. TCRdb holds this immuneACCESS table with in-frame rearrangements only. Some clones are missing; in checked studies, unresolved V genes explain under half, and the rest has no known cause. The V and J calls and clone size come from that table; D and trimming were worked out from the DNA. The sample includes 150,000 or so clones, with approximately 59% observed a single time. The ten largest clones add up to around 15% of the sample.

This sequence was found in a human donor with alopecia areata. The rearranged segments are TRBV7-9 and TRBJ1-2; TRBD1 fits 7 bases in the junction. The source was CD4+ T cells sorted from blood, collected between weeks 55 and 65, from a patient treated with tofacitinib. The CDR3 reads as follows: CASSRQGDYGYTF. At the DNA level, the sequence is TGTGCCAGCAGCCGACAGGGCGACTATGGCTACACCTTC.